This entry is about one TCR beta chain. This receptor's antigen is unknown. No much larger clonotype is one base removed from it; base qualities were not supplied. This record belongs to a study of blood T cell repertoires in COVID-19 (dated by TCRdb to between 2020 and 2021). Context from the whole study: The collaborator samples originated in the United States, Italy and Spain and spanned the acute and convalescent phases of COVID-19. The prospective study material was composed of cDNA or gDNA derived from T cells, B-cell-depleted T cells, or PBMCs. The repertoires were made available in a free public database intended to serve as a resource for research on the immune response to SARS-CoV-2. A de-identified subject ID, COVID-19 status, age in years and sex were almost always included in the sample metadata. The samples were drawn from two sources: the first 160 participants of the ongoing ImmuneRACE study, and 1,200 or so subjects contributed by 6 global collaborators. Where available, HLA class I and class II types were taken from metadata supplied by the sample provider and were not determined by assay-based typing. Subjects who had been exposed to COVID-19, were actively infected with it, or had recovered from it provided the deeply sampled blood TCRbeta repertoires that made up the dataset. General conclusions and limits of the study: Clinical and demographic metadata were provided uncurated, with the amount varying by source and participant.

The collaborating institutions used their own protocols to collect whole blood in K2EDTA tubes. For TCRbeta analysis, collaborators shipped samples as frozen whole blood, isolated PBMCs, or DNA extracted from either of those sample types. CDR3 length: 15 amino acids, cysteine to phenylalanine. Only CDR3 DNA is held: 45 bases, read in frame from base 1. CDR1 and CDR2 are drawn from the germline V gene: SGDLS, YYNGEE. V ends up 3 bases short and J 7 bases short, with an unmatched junction base count of 11. TCRbeta CDR3 regions were amplified from genomic DNA by means of the immunoSEQ Assay, a bias-controlled multiplex PCR. For the original study's pipeline: The number of nucleated cells in each sample was estimated by amplification of reference gene primers within the assay. To quantify the absolute abundance of each unique TCRbeta CDR3 rearrangement, sequence reads were collapsed and filtered. For each sample, productive Simpson clonality was calculated as the square root of Simpson's diversity index across productive rearrangements. TCRdb stores this immuneACCESS table with in-frame sequences only. Part of the clones is absent; in the studies checked, under half of the shortfall reflects unresolved V genes, and no reason is known for the rest. The DNA gave D and trimming, while V, J and clone size come from that table. Recorded for this sample are 130,000 to 150,000 clones; around 85% of them occurred a single time. The top ten clones comprise about 3.1% of the sample.

The sequenced material came from peripheral blood. This clonotype was obtained from a woman in her 40s with active or convalescent COVID-19. Recombination connected TRBV9 to TRBJ2-7; TRBD1 lines up with 9 middle nucleotides. The CDR3 reads CASSARQGVPGEQYF. The nucleotide sequence is TGTGCCAGCAGCGCCCGACAGGGGGTTCCAGGGGAGCAGTACTTC.